The clone carrying this T cell receptor beta chain was seen a handful of times. Repertoires were generated with immunoSEQ multiplex PCR, while TCRdb's copy carries only in-frame clones and drops some. Counted here are under 95,000 clones, approximately 95% occurring once; the ten biggest clones make up 2.5% to 4%. This entry is derived from a study of cytomegalovirus exposure and HLA in healthy donors. This CDR3 has 13 amino acids. CDR1 SGHVS and CDR2 FNYEAQ come from the germline V gene. Trimming took 9 bases from V and 7 from J, leaving 16 bases between them. The chain couples TRBV7-6 to TRBJ2-1; D may be TRBD2 (7 bases). The receptor was isolated from a woman aged 18-30 years in good health and CMV-seropositive. Sequencing was performed on PBMCs. CDR3 residues: CASEGGPGNEQFF. CDR3 coding DNA: TGTGCCAGTGAGGGGGGGCCGGGAAATGAGCAGTTCTTC.